These 7 T cell receptor beta chains were all obtained from the same sample, sequenced in a study of response to subunit inactivated influenza vaccine. TCRdb used MiXCR to reprocess the RT-PCR reads, holding one entry per CDR3 protein. The profile shows around 490,000 distinct CDR3 sequences, 7.5% to 8.5% of them singletons. Specimen: PBMCs from blood, collected less than 30 months after vaccination. The receptors originated from a man between 45 and 75 years old who received an inactivated influenza vaccine.

In its sample, this clonotype was seen a few times. This chain joins TRBV6-1 and TRBJ2-1; TRBD1 is a possible D gene (5 bases). Deletions cut 6 bases from V and 3 bases from J, with 15 bases between. The V gene's germline CDR1 is MNHNS and CDR2 SASEGT. The CDR3 covers 15 residues. The CDR3 bases are TGTGCCAGCAGGGACACTAATATAATCTACAATGAGCAGTTCTTC. Translating it yields CASRDTNIIYNEQFF.

The table lists this clonotype with a few counts. The chain uses TRBV12-3 or TRBV12-4 and TRBJ1-5; D is undetermined. CDR3 length: 15 amino acids. V lost 7 bases and J 2 bases, leaving 15 bases between the germline ends. CDR3: CASTRFPVGNQPQHF. As DNA, the CDR3 is TGTGCCAGCACCCGGTTCCCTGTAGGCAATCAGCCCCAGCATTTT.

In this sample, this clonotype turned up a few times. The chain combines TRBV20-1 with TRBJ2-1, with D unresolved. Trimming removed 4 bases at V and 9 bases at J, with 7 bases between. Germline CDR1 and CDR2: DFQATT and SNEGSKA (reference sequence). The CDR3 sequence is 10 residues long. This chain's CDR3 is CSAKSVEQFF. CDR3 nucleotide sequence: TGCAGTGCTAAGAGCGTTGAGCAGTTCTTC.

The chain recombines TRBV7-2 with TRBJ2-1; no clear D. Germline V gives CDR1 SGHTA, CDR2 FQGNSA. The CDR3 extends over 13 amino acids. Between the trimmed V and J ends, which lost 5 bases and 5 bases, there was a span of 10 bases. CDR3 coding DNA: TGTGCCAGCAGCGTTGAGGTCAACAATGAGCAGTTCTTC. This encodes CASSVEVNNEQFF. Supplemented by reference TRBV7-2 and TRBJ2-1, the full variable domain reads GAGVSQSPSNKVTEKGKDVELRCDPISGHTALYWYRQSLGQGLEFLIYFQGNSAPDKSGLPSDRFSAERTGGSVSTLTIQRTQQEDSAVYLCASSVEVNNEQFFGPGTRLTVL.

This clonotype was counted ten times or more. The chain has TRBV4-2 and TRBJ2-7, with D possibly matching TRBD1 (6 bases). This CDR3 spans 13 amino acids. The V end lost 3 bases, the J end lost 4 bases, and 10 bases lay between the germline ends. Germline values: CDR1 LGHNA, CDR2 YNFKEQ. CDR3 bases: TGTGCCAGCAGCCATAACCAGGGGTACGAGCAGTACTTC. It specifies CASSHNQGYEQYF.

This clonotype occurred a few times. This chain connects TRBV15 to TRBJ1-2; D gene uncertain. The germline CDR1 and CDR2 sequences are LNHNV and YYDKDF (reference sequence). The CDR3 loop spans 15 amino acids. V was clipped by 1 base and J by 6 bases, with 15 bases between them. The CDR3 reads CATSRVTGVSDGYTF. The CDR3 DNA follows: TGTGCCACCAGCAGAGTAACCGGGGTTAGTGATGGCTACACCTTC.

This clonotype was detected a few times. The V call is TRBV9, the J call TRBJ2-7, with 8 bases fitting TRBD1. J lost 2 bases, V lost 0 bases, and 4 bases had no gene match. Germline V CDR1 and CDR2: SGDLS, YYNGEE. This CDR3 region has 15 residues. In DNA, the CDR3 is TGTGCCAGCAGCGTAGGCGACAGGGGACCCTACGAGCAGTACTTC. This codes for CASSVGDRGPYEQYF.